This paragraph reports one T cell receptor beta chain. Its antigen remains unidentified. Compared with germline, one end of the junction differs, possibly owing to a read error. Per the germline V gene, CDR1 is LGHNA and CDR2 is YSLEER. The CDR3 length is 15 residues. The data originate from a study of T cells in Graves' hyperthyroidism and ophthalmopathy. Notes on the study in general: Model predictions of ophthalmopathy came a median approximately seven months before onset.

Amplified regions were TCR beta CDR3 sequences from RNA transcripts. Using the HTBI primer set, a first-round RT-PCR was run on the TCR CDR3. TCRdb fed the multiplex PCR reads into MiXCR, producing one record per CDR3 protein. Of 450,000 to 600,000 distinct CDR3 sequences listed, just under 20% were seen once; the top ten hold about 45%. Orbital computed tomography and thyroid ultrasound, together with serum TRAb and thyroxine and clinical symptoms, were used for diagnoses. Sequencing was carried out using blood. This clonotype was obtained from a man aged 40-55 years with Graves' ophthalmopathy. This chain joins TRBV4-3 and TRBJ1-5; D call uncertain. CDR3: CANSQTENSNQPQHF. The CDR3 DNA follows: TGCGCCAACAGCCAGACCGAGAATAGCAATCAGCCCCAGCATTTT.